These T cell receptor beta chains were read from a single sample in a study of cytomegalovirus exposure and HLA in healthy donors. Measured with immunoSEQ multiplex PCR; TCRdb has only the in-frame clones, and not every one. The table has about 130,000 clones, 77% seen once; the top ten hold roughly 13%. Material for sequencing was PBMCs. These receptors originate from a woman aged 40 to 50 in good health and CMV-seropositive. Each CDR3 is given with its conserved first and last residue.

TRBV30	TRBJ1-1	CAWSLDRDTEAFF
TRBV5-7	TRBJ1-4	CASSLAGGKEKLFF
TRBV6-5	TRBJ2-5	CASRDRVRETQYF
TRBV2	TRBJ2-1	CASSTKRNNEQFF
TRBV5-4	TRBJ2-4	CASSLVTSGKNIQYF
TRBV15	TRBJ2-7	CATSRGTSGTYEQYF
TRBV4-1	TRBJ2-7	CASSQGQGGLSSYEQYF
TRBV9	TRBJ2-7	CASSVGRQGAYEQYF
TRBV25-1	TRBJ2-1	CASSEVSGPYNEQFF
TRBV4-2	TRBJ2-1	CASSQTRLAKDNEQFF
TRBV7-2	TRBJ2-3	CASSPNTDTQYF
TRBV7-9	TRBJ2-5	CSSSLSWGEGQETQYF
TRBV5-1	TRBJ2-7	CASRRPGTSHEQYF
TRBV5-1	TRBJ2-1	CASSSSGDSSYNEQFF
TRBV9	TRBJ2-4	CASSVDGRGIQYF
TRBV18	TRBJ1-1	CASSPQQGDTEAFF
TRBV15	TRBJ2-5	CAASRGGTLETQYF
TRBV9	TRBJ2-3	CASSATGTPNTDTQYF
TRBV7-2	TRBJ1-1	CASSLTRDSEAFF
TRBV5-1	TRBJ2-7	CASSRTSGDSYEQYF
TRBV10-3	TRBJ2-1	CAISEGQSYNEQFF
TRBV2	TRBJ2-3	CASSDQAGIRGADTQYF
TRBV23-1	TRBJ1-4	CASSPKDSTEKLFF
TRBV5-1	TRBJ2-5	CASSPAAAGGFRETQYF
TRBV5-6	TRBJ2-3	CASRWDRATDTQYF
TRBV6-6	TRBJ2-2	CASSQGLAGTGELFF
TRBV15	TRBJ2-1	CATSSRFVGTSGWSSYNEQFF
TRBV19	TRBJ1-1	CASSMGATEAFF
TRBV28	TRBJ1-5	CASSLWRQNSNQPQHF
TRBV5-1	TRBJ2-3	CASSYREGDGTDTQYF
TRBV5-1	TRBJ1-1	CASSLAGRGAGEAFF
TRBV6-5	TRBJ2-7	CASSYGQYYEQYF
TRBV5-1	TRBJ2-7	CASSTGGTGPEQYF
TRBV5-1	TRBJ2-5	CASSLVGTGRETQYF
TRBV28	TRBJ2-1	CASSLIRGNEQFF
TRBV6-5	TRBJ1-2	CASSRRGQGSDGYTF
TRBV7-4	TRBJ1-1	CASSRDRVKRLENTEAFF
TRBV2	TRBJ2-5	CASSEALKGAGGTQYF
TRBV2	TRBJ1-1	CASSKRQNTEAFF
TRBV6-4	TRBJ2-3	CASSDSASGRDTQYF
TRBV5-6	TRBJ1-4	CASSGDRGRFAEKLFF
TRBV18	TRBJ1-3	CASSPDSGNTIYF
TRBV28	TRBJ2-7	CASSPGDRRSYEQYF
TRBV4-1	TRBJ1-5	CASSSRGHQPQHF
TRBV7-3	TRBJ2-7	CASSPGQGAYEQYF
TRBV19	TRBJ2-2	CASSIPLAGTGELFF
TRBV18	TRBJ1-2	CASSQGRTGGGYTF